The 24 T cell receptor beta chains given below trace back to one sample, sequenced in a study of CXCR3-negative and CXCR3-positive naive CD8 T cells. For these receptors, no antigen is known. The method, 5' RACE with UMI labels, was used to prepare the TRB cDNA libraries. TCRdb reprocessed the 5' RACE reads and reports one entry per CDR3 protein, with no DNA. The repertoire table contains some 150,000 distinct CDR3 sequences. Whole-study results and caveats: Comparison of naive cells showed more hydrophobic TRB CDR3s in CXCR3-positive than in CXCR3-negative naive cells.

The specimen sequenced was naive CXCR3+ CD8+ T cells from blood. Subset described: CD45RO-CCR7+CD27+CD95- naive CD8+ T cells expressing CXCR3 (TNR3+). These receptors were obtained from a human donor in good health. Some clones in this sample may be carry-over from other donors' samples.

V is TRBV4-1 and J is TRBJ1-1; as DNA is missing, the TRBD1 call by TCRdb cannot be tested. CDR3 size: 12 residues. Germline values: CDR1 MGHRA, CDR2 YSYEKL. This CDR3 reads CASSHGTTEAFF.

CDR3 amino acids: CASSLANMNTEAFF. The chain links TRBV5-1 to TRBJ1-1. Per the germline V gene, CDR1 is SGHRS and CDR2 is YFSETQ. The CDR3 spans 14 residues.

The gene calls are TRBV6-2 or TRBV6-3 and TRBJ2-3; TCRdb's D gene call, TRBD2, goes unchecked for lack of DNA. Germline V gives CDR1 MNHEY, CDR2 SVGEGT. This CDR3 has 16 amino acids. CDR3 in amino acids: CASSYGREGPPDTQYF.

This rearrangement joins TRBV29-1 to TRBJ2-3; TCRdb indicates TRBD1, and absent DNA this call remains unverified. CDR3 length equals 15 residues. Germline V lookup: CDR1 SQVTM, CDR2 ANQGSEA. The CDR3 sequence: CSAQSTEASTDTQYF.

This chain links TRBV7-2 with TRBJ2-7; with no DNA, the TCRdb D assignment of TRBD1 cannot be verified. The CDR3 runs to 16 residues. Germline lookup yields CDR1 SGHTA and CDR2 FQGNSA. CDR3 amino acids: CASSLGRGLSSYEQYF.

This chain joins TRBV7-3 and TRBJ2-7; TCRdb names TRBD2, which stays unverified in the absence of DNA. The CDR3 is 17 amino acids. Germline V gives CDR1 SGHTA, CDR2 FQGTGA. CDR3 region: CASSLLPGLAGEVEQYF. The complete variable domain, with remaining parts taken from reference TRBV7-3 and TRBJ2-7, reads GAGVSQTPSNKVTEKGKYVELRCDPISGHTALYWYRQSLGQGPEFLIYFQGTGAADDSGLPNDRFFAVRPEGSVSTLKIQRTERGDSAVYLCASSLLPGLAGEVEQYFGPGTRLTVT.

V is TRBV2 and J is TRBJ2-1; TCRdb picks TRBD2, but there is no DNA to check that call. The CDR3 length is 15 residues. The germline gives CDR1 SNHLY, CDR2 FYNNEI. CDR3 in amino acids: CASKLAGSSYNEQFF.

V usage is TRBV5-6 and J usage is TRBJ2-2; checking the TCRdb D call of TRBD2 is not possible without DNA. This CDR3 is built from 15 residues. Germline assignment: CDR1 SGHDT and CDR2 YYEEEE. The CDR3 spells CASSLGTSGAGELFF.

This CDR3 is CASSRRPTASEQDNEQFF. The V call is TRBV6-5, the J call TRBJ2-1; as DNA is missing, the TRBD2 call by TCRdb cannot be tested. The germline CDR1 and CDR2 sequences are MNHEY and SVGAGI. This CDR3 is 18 amino acids long.

The rearrangement joins TRBV20-1 to TRBJ2-5; TCRdb's D call of TRBD1 is untestable without DNA. The CDR3 has 13 amino acids. Germline CDR1 DFQATT, CDR2 SNEGSKA (reference sequence). CDR3 loop: CSARRQGSETQYF.

This chain joins TRBV25-1 and TRBJ2-1. The CDR3 spans 14 residues. The germline gives CDR1 MGHDK, CDR2 SYGVNS. CDR3 amino acids: CASLSGSSYNEQFF. The full variable domain, its missing parts supplied by reference TRBV25-1 and TRBJ2-1, is EADIYQTPRYLVIGTGKKITLECSQTMGHDKMYWYQQDPGMELHLIHYSYGVNSTEKGDLSSESTVSRIRTEHFPLTLESARPSHTSQYLCASLSGSSYNEQFFGPGTRLTVL.

The chain carries TRBV29-1 and TRBJ2-1; TCRdb's D call, TRBD1, is unchecked because there is no DNA. The CDR3 spans 17 residues. CDR1 SQVTM and CDR2 ANQGSEA come from the germline V gene. The chain's CDR3 is CSVENRVGAPLGVEQFF.

J is TRBJ2-3 and V is TRBV9. From germline, CDR1 is SGDLS and CDR2 YYNGEE. CDR3 length: 15 amino acids. The CDR3 sequence is CASSVVTSTTDTQYF. The full variable domain, rest sourced from reference TRBV9 and TRBJ2-3, is DSGVTQTPKHLITATGQRVTLRCSPRSGDLSVYWYQQSLDQGLQFLIQYYNGEERAKGNILERFSAQQFPDLHSELNLSSLELGDSALYFCASSVVTSTTDTQYFGPGTRLTVL.

The rearrangement links TRBV19 to TRBJ2-1; TCRdb's D gene call, TRBD1, goes unchecked for lack of DNA. Germline V gene lookup returns CDR1 LNHDA and CDR2 SQIVND (reference sequence). The CDR3 contains 15 residues. CDR3 residues: CASSMMGAISLEQFF.

The chain has TRBV5-1 and TRBJ2-1; TCRdb indicates TRBD2, and absent DNA this call remains unverified. The CDR3 sequence is 14 residues long. Germline assignment: CDR1 SGHRS and CDR2 YFSETQ. The CDR3 protein is CASSQSGGYNEQFF. Full variable domain (outside the CDR3, taken from reference TRBV5-1 and TRBJ2-1): KAGVTQTPRYLIKTRGQQVTLSCSPISGHRSVSWYQQTPGQGLQFLFEYFSETQRNKGNFPGRFSGRQFSNSRSEMNVSTLELGDSALYLCASSQSGGYNEQFFGPGTRLTVL.

The chain joins TRBV29-1 to TRBJ2-7; TCRdb returns TRBD1, unconfirmable since there is no DNA. The CDR3 spans 14 residues. Germline V gives CDR1 SQVTM, CDR2 ANQGSEA. CDR3 amino acids: CSAQPRDIPYEQYF.

The J gene is TRBJ2-3, the V gene TRBV14; TCRdb lists TRBD1, though no DNA is available to test this call. Looked up from germline, CDR1 is SGHDN and CDR2 is FVKESK. The CDR3 spans 15 residues. The CDR3 region is CASSPRGTGTDTQYF.

The chain recombines TRBV12-3 or TRBV12-4 with TRBJ2-1; TCRdb's D gene call, TRBD1, goes unchecked for lack of DNA. CDR3 length: 13 residues. The CDR3 reads CASSFPGANEQFF.

The chain has TRBV6-6 and TRBJ1-1; there is no DNA to check the TCRdb D call of TRBD1. Germline-derived CDR1 and CDR2 are MNHNY and SVGAGI (reference sequence). The CDR3 is made up of 18 amino acids. The CDR3 sequence: CASSASPVRGQVNTEAFF.

J is TRBJ2-1 and V is TRBV5-1; TCRdb calls TRBD1, which cannot be checked without DNA. Germline loops: CDR1 SGHRS, CDR2 YFSETQ. The CDR3 has 14 amino acids. CDR3 sequence reads: CASSLARRPWEQFF.

V and J are TRBV24-1 and TRBJ2-7; TCRdb outputs TRBD1, but without DNA this stays unchecked. The CDR3 totals 15 residues. In germline, CDR1 is KGHDR, CDR2 SFDVKD. CDR3: CATSEPGQGANEQYF.

The chain combines TRBV2 with TRBJ2-1; TCRdb indicates TRBD1, and absent DNA this call remains unverified. Germline lookup yields CDR1 SNHLY and CDR2 FYNNEI. The CDR3 consists of 13 residues. The CDR3 is CARRIQGRVEQFF.

The genes are TRBV27 and TRBJ1-6. This CDR3 has 16 residues. The germline CDR1 and CDR2 sequences are MNHEY and SMNVEV (reference sequence). CDR3 residues: CASRDLQSPYNSPLHF.

The rearrangement joins TRBV4-1 to TRBJ2-1; TCRdb reports TRBD2, a call that lacks DNA to check it against. Germline V gene sequence: CDR1 MGHRA, CDR2 YSYEKL. There are 14 residues in the CDR3. CDR3 sequence reads: CASTLAGGLNEQFF.